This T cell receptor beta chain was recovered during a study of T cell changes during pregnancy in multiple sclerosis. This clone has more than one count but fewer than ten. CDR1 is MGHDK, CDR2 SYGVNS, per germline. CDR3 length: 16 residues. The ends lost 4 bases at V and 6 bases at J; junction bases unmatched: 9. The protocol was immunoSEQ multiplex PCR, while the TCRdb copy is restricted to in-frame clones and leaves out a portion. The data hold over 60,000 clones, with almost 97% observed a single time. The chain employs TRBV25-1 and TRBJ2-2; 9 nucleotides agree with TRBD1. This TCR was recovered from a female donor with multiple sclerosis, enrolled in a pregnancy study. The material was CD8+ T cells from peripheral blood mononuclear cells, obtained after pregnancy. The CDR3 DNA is TGTGCCAGCAGTGTAGGACAGGGGATGCGGCCCGGGGAGCTGTTTTTT. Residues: CASSVGQGMRPGELFF.